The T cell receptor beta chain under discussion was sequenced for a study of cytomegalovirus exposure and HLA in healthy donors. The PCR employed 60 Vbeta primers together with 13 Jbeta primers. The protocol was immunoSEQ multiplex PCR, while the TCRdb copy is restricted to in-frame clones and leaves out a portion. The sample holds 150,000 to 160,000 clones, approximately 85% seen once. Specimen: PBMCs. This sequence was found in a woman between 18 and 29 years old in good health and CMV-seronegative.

CDR3 nucleotides: TGTGCCAGCAGCTTAGCGGGGAGGCACGATGAGCAGTTCTTC. Amino acids: CASSLAGRHDEQFF. The rearrangement links TRBV7-9 to TRBJ2-1; a possible D gene is TRBD2 (6 bases). CDR3 length: 14 residues. Germline lookup yields CDR1 SEHNR and CDR2 FQNEAQ (reference sequence). Trimming shortened V by 0 bases and J by 8 bases, and 11 bases separated the two germline ends.